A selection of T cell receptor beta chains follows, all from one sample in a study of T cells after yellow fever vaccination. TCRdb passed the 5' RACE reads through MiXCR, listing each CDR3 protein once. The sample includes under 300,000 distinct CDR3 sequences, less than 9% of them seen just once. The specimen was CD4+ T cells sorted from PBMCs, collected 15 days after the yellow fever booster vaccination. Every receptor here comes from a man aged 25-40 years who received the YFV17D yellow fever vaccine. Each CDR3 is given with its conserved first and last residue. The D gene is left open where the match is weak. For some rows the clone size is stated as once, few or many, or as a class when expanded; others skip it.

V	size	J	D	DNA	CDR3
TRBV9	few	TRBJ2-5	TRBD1	TGTGCCAGCAGCGTAGCCAGGGGGCCCCAAGAGACCCAGTACTTC	CASSVARGPQETQYF
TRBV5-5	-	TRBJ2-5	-	TGTGCCAGCAGTTTTGGAGGAGTAGCGGCTAAAGAGACCCAGTACTTC	CASSFGGVAAKETQYF
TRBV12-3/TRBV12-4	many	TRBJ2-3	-	TGTGCCAGCAAATCTAGCGGCACAGATACGCAGTATTTT	CASKSSGTDTQYF
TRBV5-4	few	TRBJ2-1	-	TGTGCCAGCAGCTTCAGACTGGTTAATGAGCAGTTCTTC	CASSFRLVNEQFF
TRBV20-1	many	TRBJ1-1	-	TGCAGTGCTAGGACAGCCATGAACACTGAAGCTTTCTTT	CSARTAMNTEAFF
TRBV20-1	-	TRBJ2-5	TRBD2	TGCAGTGCTAGAGCCCCCGGGAGGGCCGGAGAGACCCAGTACTTC	CSARAPGRAGETQYF
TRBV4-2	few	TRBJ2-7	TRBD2	TGTGCCAGCAGCCAAGAATTCTCTAGCGGGAGTGTCTACGAGCAGTACTTC	CASSQEFSSGSVYEQYF
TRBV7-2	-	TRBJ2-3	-	TGTGCCAGCAGCTTTCAAGGGGGGATTAGCACAGATACGCAGTATTTT	CASSFQGGISTDTQYF
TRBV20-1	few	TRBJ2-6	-	TGCAGTGCTAGAGTGGACGGGGCTGGGGCCAACGTCCTGACTTTC	CSARVDGAGANVLTF
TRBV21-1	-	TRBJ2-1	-	TGTGCCAGCAGCAGGCTCAAGGACAGGGTACATTACTCCTCCTACAATGAGCAGTTCTTC	CASSRLKDRVHYSSYNEQFF
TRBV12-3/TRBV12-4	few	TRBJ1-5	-	TGTGCCAGCAGCCCATTGGCCGAACAGCCCCAGCATTTT	CASSPLAEQPQHF
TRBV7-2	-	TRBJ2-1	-	TGTGCCAGCAGCTTAGTTCGACTAGCCTACAATGAGCAGTTCTTC	CASSLVRLAYNEQFF
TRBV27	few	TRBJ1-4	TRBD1	TGTGCCAGCAGCCCGACAGGGACCGATCCCACTAATGAAAAACTGTTTTTT	CASSPTGTDPTNEKLFF
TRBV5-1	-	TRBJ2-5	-	TGCGCCAGCAGCTTGTCCTCGCTGCAGGGGGGAGAGACCCAGTACTTC	CASSLSSLQGGETQYF
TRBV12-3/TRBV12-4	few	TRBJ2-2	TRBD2	TGTGCCAGCAGAAATAGCGGGAGGGGGAACACCGGGGAGCTGTTTTTT	CASRNSGRGNTGELFF
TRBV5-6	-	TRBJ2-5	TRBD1	TGTGCCAGCAGCTCCATCGGACAGGGAGGAGAGACCCAGTACTTC	CASSSIGQGGETQYF
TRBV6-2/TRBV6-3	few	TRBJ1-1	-	TGTGCCAGCCTTCGACCGGAGGGCAACACTGAAGCTTTCTTT	CASLRPEGNTEAFF
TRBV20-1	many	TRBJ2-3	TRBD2	TGCAGTGCTCCTCCGGGACTAGCAGACCAGCGAACGCAGTATTTT	CSAPPGLADQRTQYF
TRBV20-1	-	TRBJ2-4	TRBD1	TGCAGTGCTATCGACAGGGGGGACATTCAGTACTTC	CSAIDRGDIQYF
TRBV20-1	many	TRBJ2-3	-	TGCAGTGCCATTCTAGCAACAGATACGCAGTATTTT	CSAILATDTQYF
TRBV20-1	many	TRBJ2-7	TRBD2	TGCAGTGCCAGTATTACTAGCGGGAGGGCCCCATTCGAGCAGTACTTC	CSASITSGRAPFEQYF
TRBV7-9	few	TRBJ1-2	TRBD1	TGTGCCAGCAGCTTAGAGGGAGACAGGGCAACTAACTATGGCTACACCTTC	CASSLEGDRATNYGYTF
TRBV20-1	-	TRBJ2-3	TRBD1	TGCAGTGCTCGGGGACAGGGAACAGATACGCAGTATTTT	CSARGQGTDTQYF
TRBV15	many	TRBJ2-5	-	TGTGCCACCAGCAGAGCGGGACCGCCTTTGACCCAGTACTTC	CATSRAGPPLTQYF
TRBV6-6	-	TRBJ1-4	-	TGTGCCAGCAAGCAGGGCCCACGTGAAAAACTGTTTTTT	CASKQGPREKLFF
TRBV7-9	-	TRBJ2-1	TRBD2	TGTGCCAGCAGCTTAGGGACTAGAGGCGACAATGAGCAGTTCTTC	CASSLGTRGDNEQFF
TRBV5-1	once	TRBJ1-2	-	TGCGCCAGCAGCTCCCCTCCTTTTGGGGGCTACACCTTC	CASSSPPFGGYTF
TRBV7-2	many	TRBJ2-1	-	TGTGCCAGCAGCTGGCGATTCGGAGGGTATGAGCAGTTCTTC	CASSWRFGGYEQFF
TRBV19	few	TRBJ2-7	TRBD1	TGTGCCAGTAGCCTCAGGGGGCTCTACGAGCAGTACTTC	CASSLRGLYEQYF
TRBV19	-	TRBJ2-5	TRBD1	TGTGCCAGCCTTGGGACAGAGCTCCTGGCGACCCAGTACTTC	CASLGTELLATQYF
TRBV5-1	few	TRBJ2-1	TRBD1	TGCGCCAGCAGCGCACCGGGACAGCAGACTTTCCCCAATGAGCAGTTCTTC	CASSAPGQQTFPNEQFF
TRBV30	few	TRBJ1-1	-	TGTGCCTGGAGTAGCAGTATAACTGAAGCTTTCTTT	CAWSSSITEAFF
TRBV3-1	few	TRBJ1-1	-	TGTGCCAGCAGCCAGCCGGGACATGACACTGAAGCTTTCTTT	CASSQPGHDTEAFF
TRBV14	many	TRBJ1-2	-	TGTGCCAGCAGCCAAGATTACTATGGCTACACCTTC	CASSQDYYGYTF
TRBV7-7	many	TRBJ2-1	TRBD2	TGTGCTAGCAGCCTGGGACTAGCGGGAGTGAGTGAGCAGTTCTTC	CASSLGLAGVSEQFF
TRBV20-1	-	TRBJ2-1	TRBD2	TGCAGTGCAGGGACTAGAAGAGGTGAGCAGTTCTTC	CSAGTRRGEQFF
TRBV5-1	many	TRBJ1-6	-	TGCGCCAGCAGCTCGGGGGGAACCGATAATTCACCCCTCCACTTT	CASSSGGTDNSPLHF
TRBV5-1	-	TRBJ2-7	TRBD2	TGCGCCAGCAGCTTGTTTACTAGCGGCTACGAGCAGTACTTC	CASSLFTSGYEQYF
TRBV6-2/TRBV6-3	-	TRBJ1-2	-	TGTGCCAGCAGTTACTCGAGACAGGAAGATGGCTACACCTTC	CASSYSRQEDGYTF
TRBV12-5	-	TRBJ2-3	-	TGTGCTAGTGGTTTTGGATCCTCTGAACGAGATACGCAGTATTTT	CASGFGSSERDTQYF
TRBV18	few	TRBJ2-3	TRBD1	TGTGCCAGCTCACCGGACAGGGGGGGATCTGATGCGCAGTATTTT	CASSPDRGGSDAQYF
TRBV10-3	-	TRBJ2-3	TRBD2	TGTGCCATCAGAGCCATAGCGGGAGGCAGCACAGATACGCAGTATTTT	CAIRAIAGGSTDTQYF
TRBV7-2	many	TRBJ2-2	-	TGTGCCAGCAGCTTAGGAGCCGGCTACACCGGGGAGCTGTTTTTT	CASSLGAGYTGELFF
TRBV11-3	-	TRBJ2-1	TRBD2	TGTGCCAGCAGCGCTAGCGGGAGAACCTACAATGAGCAGTTCTTC	CASSASGRTYNEQFF
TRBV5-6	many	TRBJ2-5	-	TGTGCCAGCAGCTTGGGCAGGGTTCTGGAGACCCAGTACTTC	CASSLGRVLETQYF
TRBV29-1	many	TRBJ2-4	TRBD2	TGCAGCGTTGGGGTGGGAGGGTCGCGCATTCAGTACTTC	CSVGVGGSRIQYF
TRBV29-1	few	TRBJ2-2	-	TGCAGCGTTGTTGCGGGATCGAACACCGGGGAGCTGTTTTTT	CSVVAGSNTGELFF
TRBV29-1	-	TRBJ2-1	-	TGCAGTTACACCGGGACCGGGGGCAATGAGCAGTTCTTC	CSYTGTGGNEQFF
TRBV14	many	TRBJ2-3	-	TGTGCCAGCAGCCAAGTGCCCAGCACAGATACGCAGTATTTT	CASSQVPSTDTQYF
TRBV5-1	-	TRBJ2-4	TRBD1	TGCGCCAGCAGCCGGGAATTAGGACAGGGTGAGGACATTCAGTACTTC	CASSRELGQGEDIQYF